The clone carrying this T cell receptor (beta chain) showed up many times. The antigen is undetermined. The CDR3 has 15 amino acids. The V segment lost 1 base and the J segment 8 bases; nucleotides outside the gene matches: 8. The germline V gene has CDR1 SGHTA and CDR2 FQGNSA. TCRdb processed the 5' RACE reads anew with MiXCR; each CDR3 protein has one entry. The sample consists of over 500,000 distinct CDR3 sequences, around 15% of them appearing once. The record originates from a study of T-cell memory formation after mild COVID-19. Broader study findings: Clones that contracted from day 15 to 85 had balanced CD4/CD8; later expanders were CD4+ biased. Memory sampled before infection contained some responding clones, suggesting cross-reactive memory joined.

The rearrangement links TRBV7-2 to TRBJ2-1; 7 bases match TRBD2. Source material: PBMCs or a T cell subset sorted from them (not recorded which). The sequence was collected from an adult woman who had mild COVID-19 (a few samples of this study predate the infection). Cell type and time point are not known. The CDR3 is CASSLVTSRSDEQFF. DNA of the CDR3: TGTGCCAGCAGCTTAGTGACTAGCCGTTCGGATGAGCAGTTCTTC.